This TCR beta chain emerged from a study of cytomegalovirus exposure and HLA in healthy donors (dated by TCRdb to the late 2010s). Regarding the research as a whole: An earlier analysis of some 600 of the donors reported 276 Gb of sequence data and around 120 million unique TCR beta sequences obtained from roughly 180 million T cells. A later genetic analysis took genome-wide SNP genotypes for about 55% of the roughly 670 donors and used that subset as a discovery cohort. Among a few hundred genotyped donors of the cohort, an average of approximately 250,000 unique TCR beta nucleotide sequences were sequenced per donor, around 18% of them non-productive. Of the roughly 390 genotyped donors, around 81% fell in the genetic ancestry cluster associated with self-reported Caucasian donors. The study profiled the T cell repertoires of 666 subjects by immunosequencing and related them to cytomegalovirus serostatus. To study patterns of TCR occurrence, a later analysis re-analyzed previously published TCR beta repertoires from hundreds of donors and added high-resolution HLA genotyping. All discovery cohort repertoires had been generated using a single sequencing platform. To predict cytomegalovirus infection status, the study brought together high-throughput TCR immunosequencing, statistical association of individual TCRs with disease status, and machine learning. HLA typing included class I and class II loci at four-digit resolution. Four to six DR-DQ haplotypes were handled as single units for association and clustering, since linkage in the cohort was strong. Donor age, sex, ethnicity and CMV serostatus were collected together with the repertoire data. Rather than drawing on any new phenotypic data, the later analysis identified candidate immune exposures from TCR beta sequences and the way those sequences occurred across donors. An early release covering roughly 600 HLA-typed donors comprised roughly 300 gigabases of sequencing data and around 80 million unique TCR sequences. In an earlier analysis of a few hundred of the donors, high-throughput TCR beta sequencing was used to judge whether each TCR beta V gene segment behaved as functional or pseudogenic. The study aimed to test whether signatures of past pathogen exposure could be identified by cataloging public T cell receptors. The number of typed donors differed by locus: about 620-640 for A, B, C, DRB1 and DQB1; 500 to 550 for DQA1; approximately 610 for DPA1; and about 470 for DPB1. A separate validation cohort of about 110 different subjects was used in addition to the roughly 700-subject first cohort. The study at large found these results: A cluster of highly shared sequence variants was judged likely to be a technical artifact of the sequencing pipeline. In a later genetic analysis, a missense DCLRE1C variant was associated with V-gene and J-gene trimming of TCR beta chains, and the association was replicated in an independent cohort. Specific HLA alleles were associated with over 15,000 TCR beta sequences at a false discovery rate of 0.05 in a later analysis. According to a later genetic analysis, donors in an Asian-associated ancestry cluster had fewer N-insertions in productive TCRs than the approximately 650-donor mean. Assigning TCR associations to individual alleles was difficult when HLA alleles, especially DR and DQ, strongly co-occurred. Some IMGT-functional V segments, including TRBV6-2 and TRBV6-3, could not be distinguished by the 87-base-pair reads and were therefore excluded. In an earlier analysis of more than 500 of the donors, most TCR beta V segments appeared in productive rearrangements about 87% or about 30% of the time, broadly matching IMGT annotations. Because counts were too low, fewer than 20 rarely observed V segments, including chromosome 9 orphons, were excluded from the earlier analysis of around 640 of the donors. Immune exposure information for the cohort was limited to CMV serostatus. In a later analysis, most CMV-associated TCR beta chains were found to appear HLA-restricted, with HLA associations seemingly driven largely by CMV exposure. A later analysis reported that several top co-occurrence clusters appeared linked to parvovirus B19, influenza, CMV and Epstein-Barr virus. A few of the identified cytomegalovirus-associated TCR beta chains were confirmed in vitro to be specific for cytomegalovirus antigens. Compared with equally common non-associated chains, HLA-associated TCR beta chains in a later analysis were more clonally expanded and had lower generation probabilities. Roughly uniform sequencing depth across donors was assumed in presence/absence analyses, although this assumption may not hold. It was suggested by the authors that the approach could potentially be generalized to other disease states and immunological phenotypes. Correlated functional status among segregating V segments might be attributable to linkage disequilibrium, but an unknown experimental factor could not be ruled out. In a later analysis, TCR association rates were found to vary across HLA loci, with the most associated TCRs seen for DRB1 alleles and the fewest for HLA-C alleles. The classifier was reported to diagnose cytomegalovirus status with high specificity and sensitivity in both the original cohort and the validation cohort. Most TCR sequences were observed very rarely across donors, whereas some public TCRs were present in many individuals. A total of roughly 160 TCR beta chains were listed by the study as associated with cytomegalovirus. Because HLA typing was unavailable for some donors at each locus, only the typed subset was used in association tests. The cohort was sequenced for TCR beta chains only, and without alpha or paired-chain data the features that could be detected were limited. A further reported finding was that TCR beta sequences accurately predicted the HLA-A and HLA-B alleles for most subjects in the first cohort.

As encoded in the germline V gene (reference sequence), CDR1 is MNHNY while CDR2 is SVGAGI. Trimming leaves V shorter by 6 bases and J shorter by 2 bases, with the junction holding 4 bases beyond the gene matches. The CDR3, from cysteine to phenylalanine, totals 13 residues. Only CDR3 DNA is held: 39 bases, read in frame from base 1. The cohort comprised 710 or so healthy bone marrow donors. All cohort members were sampled while nominally healthy, although unrecorded immune exposures were likely present. The donor was CMV seropositive and was included in the group of 250 to 350 seropositive cohort members. Every donor gave a peripheral blood sample, and the peripheral blood mononuclear cells from that sample were used for TCR beta sequencing. The Qiagen DNeasy Blood Extraction Kit was used to extract genomic DNA from the blood cell samples. To prepare the library, the immunoSEQ multiplex PCR assay was applied. For the multiplex PCR, a mixture combining 60 forward primers for TCR Vbeta segments and 13 reverse primers for TCR Jbeta segments was used. A multiplex PCR assay on genomic DNA amplified the CDR3 region of rearranged TCR beta genes. The Illumina HiSeq System was used to sequence the amplified TCR beta libraries as 87-base-pair reads. Per the source publication's procedure: A later analysis tallied roughly 78 million unique TCR beta chains across the 666 repertoires, and around 10 million of those chains were shared by two or more donors. To remove PCR and sequencing errors, raw reads were error-corrected and collapsed into unique sequences using a nearest-neighbor algorithm that merged closely related sequences. CDR3 sequences were aligned to IMGT reference sequences to assign V, D and J gene segments. For a sequence to be retained, a match of at least six nucleotides was required to both a V gene segment and a J gene segment. Rearrangements were called productive when the CDR3 lacked stop codons and stayed in frame with V and J; all others were non-productive. Following IMGT convention, CDR3 was defined as the stretch from the second conserved V-encoded cysteine to the conserved J-encoded phenylalanine. In an earlier analysis of 550 to 650 of the donors, sequences lacking an unambiguous match to a single V gene segment were excluded. In an earlier analysis of around 600 of the donors, V segments were called functional above 56.7% productive rearrangements and were called segregating when the between-donor standard deviation exceeded 5%. A statistical classification framework was built for diagnosing cytomegalovirus status from the catalog of TCR beta chain sequences. In a later analysis, V and J genes were assigned by comparing TCR nucleotide sequences against IMGT/GENE-DB human TR gene sequences. In a later analysis, CDR3 sequences and most-parsimonious VDJ recombination scenarios were assigned using the TCRdist pipeline. A later analysis defined each TCR beta chain by its CDR3 amino acid sequence plus V-gene family, and excluded reads lacking a unique V-gene family. To address suspected cross-contamination and a sequencing artifact, a later analysis removed roughly 640 highly shared, low-generation-probability nucleotide sequences. In a later analysis, a clonal expansion index for each public chain was calculated from normalized within-repertoire ranks of inferred template counts. In a later analysis, generation probabilities were computed with a VDJ recombination model fitted to out-of-frame rearrangements, and the resulting probabilities were checked against IGoR. Hypergeometric tests were used in a later analysis to score TCR-TCR, TCR-HLA and TCR-CMV co-occurrence, with a repertoire-size bias correction applied to the TCR pairs. False discovery rates were estimated in a later analysis by permuting HLA or CMV assignments 20 times. In a later analysis, co-occurring TCRs were grouped using DBSCAN, with TCRdist sequence similarity added in when clustering inside HLA-allele-positive subsets. Co-occurrence clustering excluded repertoires with fewer than 30,000 or more than 120,000 public chains, plus five with anomalous nucleotide sharing. TCRdb holds this immuneACCESS table with in-frame rearrangements only. Some clones are missing; in checked studies, unresolved V genes explain under half, and the rest has no known cause. V and J calls plus clone size are reproduced from that table; the DNA served to infer D and trimming. The sample yields some 150,000 clones; approximately 10% were counted once. Roughly 7% of the sample belongs to the ten largest clones.

As regards this clone: This receptor's antigen is unknown. Base quality data are lacking; no much larger clone is found one base away. This CDR3 is also generated by other DNA sequences in the sample.

The sequence was obtained from a woman aged 40 to 49 in good health and CMV-seropositive. The sample comprised PBMCs. The V and J genes are TRBV6-6 and TRBJ2-7; 7 nucleotides in the junction match TRBD1. The DNA is TGTGCCAGCAGCTCCACAGGGGCCTACGAGCAGTACTTC. Translated, this gives CASSSTGAYEQYF.